The source of this T cell receptor (beta chain) is a study of blood T cell repertoires in COVID-19. As handled by the study authors: Nucleated cell number was recorded as an estimate derived from reference gene primer amplification. TCRdb keeps only in-frame clones here, not all; method: immunoSEQ multiplex PCR. The V and J calls and clone size were taken over from that table, and D and trimming were inferred from the DNA. The data contain 84,000 or so clones, roughly 80% of them singletons. The sequenced sample consisted of peripheral blood. This TCR came from a human donor in a cohort sampled during active COVID-19.

The CDR3 DNA reads as TGTGCCAGCACAAGTCAGGGGGTGAGGAGGTACGAGCAGTACTTC. It is translated as CASTSQGVRRYEQYF. This chain connects TRBV2 to TRBJ2-7, with 7 bases identical to TRBD1. CDR3 length: 15 residues. The V gene end was trimmed by 7 bases and the J gene end by 4 bases; junction bases not matched to a gene: 13. In germline, CDR1 is SNHLY, CDR2 FYNNEI. Full variable domain (remainder filled in from reference TRBV2 and TRBJ2-7): EPEVTQTPSHQVTQMGQEVILRCVPISNHLYFYWYRQILGQKVEFLVSFYNNEISEKSEIFDDQFSVERPDGSNFTLKIRSTKLEDSAMYFCASTSQGVRRYEQYFGPGTRLTVT.